This TCR beta chain was profiled in a study of blood T cell repertoires in COVID-19 (dated by TCRdb to 2019 to 2021). For the study in its entirety: Samples covering the acute and convalescent phases of COVID-19 were provided by collaborators in the United States, Italy and Spain. The samples were drawn from the first 160 participants of the ongoing ImmuneRACE study and from roughly 1,300 subjects provided by 6 global collaborators. The dataset comprised deeply sampled blood TCRbeta repertoires from subjects exposed to, actively infected with, or recovered from COVID-19. Sample metadata almost always included a de-identified subject ID, COVID-19 status, age in years and sex. A freely available public database, intended as a resource for researchers studying the immune response to SARS-CoV-2, is where the repertoires were released. The material from the prospective study consisted of cDNA or gDNA derived from T cells, B-cell-depleted T cells, or PBMCs. Where available, HLA class I and class II types were obtained from metadata supplied by the sample provider rather than from assay-based typing.

Results the study describes overall, beyond this receptor: Clinical and demographic metadata were provided uncurated, with the amount varying by source and participant.

The germline V gene (reference sequence) supplies CDR1 MNHNY and CDR2 SVGAGI. The CDR3 covers 15 residues, taking in both the cysteine and the phenylalanine. The only DNA kept is the CDR3, 45 bases in frame from the first base. Trimming removed 7 bases from V and 5 bases from J; the gene matches leave 7 bases unexplained. Collaborating institutions collected whole blood in K2EDTA tubes following their own protocols. For TCRbeta analysis, collaborators shipped samples as frozen whole blood, isolated PBMCs, or DNA extracted from either of those sample types. This clone was found once. The target of this receptor is not known. Within one base of it there is no much larger clone, and no base qualities were kept. The immunoSEQ Assay, a bias-controlled multiplex PCR, was used to amplify TCRbeta CDR3 regions from genomic DNA. The study's own analysis went as follows. Within the assay, amplification of reference gene primers was used to estimate how many nucleated cells each sample contained. Sequence reads were collapsed and filtered to measure the absolute abundance of every unique TCRbeta CDR3 rearrangement. Productive Simpson clonality was computed per sample as the square root of Simpson's diversity index over productive rearrangements. TCRdb retrieved this table from immuneACCESS and kept in-frame rearrangements only. Not all clones are present; in checked studies, unresolved V genes account for under half, and no reason is known for the remainder. For V, J and clone size, that table is used; D and trimming come from the DNA. For this sample the table gives roughly 150,000 clones, of which roughly nine tenths were detected only once. The ten most abundant clones make up about 3% of the sample.

The receptor was derived from a man aged 55 to 70 with acute or convalescent COVID-19. The specimen was peripheral blood. The sequence links TRBV6-6 to TRBJ1-6, with TRBD1 matching 8 junction bases. The CDR3 reads CASTGQGSHNSPLHF. The nucleotide sequence reads as follows: TGTGCCAGCACCGGACAGGGTAGTCATAATTCACCCCTCCACTTT.